This entry is about one T cell receptor (beta chain). This specimen comes from a study of blood T cell repertoires in COVID-19. Study in general: Acute and convalescent COVID-19 specimens originated in the United States, Italy and Spain.

The CDR3 runs 16 residues. V shed 2 bases, J shed 2 bases, and the junction held 5 bases outside the gene matches. The germline CDR1 and CDR2 sequences are SGHAT and FQNNGV. Only in-frame clones appear in the TCRdb table, and some are missing; sequencing was by immunoSEQ multiplex PCR. This table holds around 370,000 clones, 88% found once. The TCR originated in a woman aged 18-29 years who had recovered from COVID-19. V gene TRBV11-2 combines with J gene TRBJ2-2; 7 bases fit TRBD2. Sequenced material: PBMCs or T cells enriched from blood (not recorded which). The CDR3 region has the DNA TGTGCCAGCAGCTTACGGCCTAGCGGAAACACCGGGGAGCTGTTTTTT. This sequence encodes CASSLRPSGNTGELFF.